This T cell receptor (beta chain) was captured by sequencing in a study of shared clonotypes between healthy human individuals. Regarding the study as a whole: Despite large depth, rarefaction showed incomplete sorted-subset sequencing.

About this clone itself: Antigen unknown.

V shed 4 bases, J shed 6 bases, and the junction held 5 bases outside the gene matches. CDR1 is SGHTA, CDR2 FQGTGA, per germline. This CDR3 has 13 amino acids. 200 ng DNA, 30,000 to 35,000 T cell genomes, went into each sorted-subset replicate PCR. Method: immunoSEQ multiplex PCR; TCRdb's copy keeps in-frame clones and lacks some. The sample has about 580,000 clones; 98% are singletons. Naive CD8 cells, CD45RO-negative and positively selected for CCR7, excluded terminally differentiated effector memory CD45RA+ cells. The chain employs TRBV7-3 and TRBJ2-7; TRBD2 agrees at 8 bases. The sequence derives from a man aged 25-45 years in good health. Sequencing input: naive CD8+ T cells sorted from blood. CDR3 nucleotide sequence: TGTGCCAGCAGCTGGAGCGGGAGCGGCGAGCAGTACTTC. Protein: CASSWSGSGEQYF.